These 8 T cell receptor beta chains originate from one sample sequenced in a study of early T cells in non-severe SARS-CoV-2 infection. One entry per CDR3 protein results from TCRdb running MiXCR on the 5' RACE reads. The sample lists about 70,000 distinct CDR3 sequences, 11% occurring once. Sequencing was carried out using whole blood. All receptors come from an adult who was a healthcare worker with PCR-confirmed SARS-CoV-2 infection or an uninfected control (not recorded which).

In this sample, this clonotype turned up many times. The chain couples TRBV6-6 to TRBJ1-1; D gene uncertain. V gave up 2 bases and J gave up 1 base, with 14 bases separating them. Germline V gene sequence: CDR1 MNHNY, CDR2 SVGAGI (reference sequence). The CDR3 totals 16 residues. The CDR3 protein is CASSYAIGRGNTEAFF. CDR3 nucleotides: TGTGCCAGCAGTTACGCCATCGGTAGAGGGAACACTGAAGCTTTCTTT.

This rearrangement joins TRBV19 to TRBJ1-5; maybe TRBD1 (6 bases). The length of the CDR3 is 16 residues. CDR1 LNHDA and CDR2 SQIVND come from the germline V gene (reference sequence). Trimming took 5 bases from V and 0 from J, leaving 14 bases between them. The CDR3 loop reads CASSEALGHSNQPQHF. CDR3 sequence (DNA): TGTGCCAGTAGTGAAGCCCTGGGACATAGCAATCAGCCCCAGCATTTT.

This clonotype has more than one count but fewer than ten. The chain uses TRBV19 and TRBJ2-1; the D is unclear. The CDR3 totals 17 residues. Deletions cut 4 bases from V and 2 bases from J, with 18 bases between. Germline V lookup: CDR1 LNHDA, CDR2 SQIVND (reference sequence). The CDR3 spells CASSRNDGEDTYNEQFF. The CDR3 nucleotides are TGTGCCAGTAGTAGGAACGACGGTGAGGATACCTACAATGAGCAGTTCTTC.

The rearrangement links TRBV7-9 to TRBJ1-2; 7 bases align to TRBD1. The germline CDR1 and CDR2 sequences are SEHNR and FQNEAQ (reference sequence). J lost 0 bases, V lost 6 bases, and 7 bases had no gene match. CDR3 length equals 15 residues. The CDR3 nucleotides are TGTGCCAGCAGTTTACCTGGACAGGCTAACTATGGCTACACCTTC. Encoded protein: CASSLPGQANYGYTF.

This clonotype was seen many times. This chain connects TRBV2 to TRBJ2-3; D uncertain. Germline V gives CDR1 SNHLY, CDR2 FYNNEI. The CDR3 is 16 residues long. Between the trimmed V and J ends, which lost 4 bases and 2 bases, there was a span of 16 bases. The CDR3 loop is CASSARTVIITDTQYF. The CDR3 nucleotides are TGTGCCAGCAGTGCTCGGACCGTTATTATCACAGATACGCAGTATTTT.

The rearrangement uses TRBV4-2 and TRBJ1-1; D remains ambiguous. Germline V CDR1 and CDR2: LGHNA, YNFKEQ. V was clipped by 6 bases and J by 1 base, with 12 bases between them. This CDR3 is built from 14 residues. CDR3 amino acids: CASRLGIGNTEAFF. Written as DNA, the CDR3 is TGTGCCAGCAGACTAGGTATAGGGAACACTGAAGCTTTCTTT.

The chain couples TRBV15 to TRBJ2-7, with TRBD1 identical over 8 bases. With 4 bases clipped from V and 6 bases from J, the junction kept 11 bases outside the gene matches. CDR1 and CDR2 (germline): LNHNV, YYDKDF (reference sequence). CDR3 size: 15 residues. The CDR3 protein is CATSKYTGGTFEQYF. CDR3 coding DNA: TGTGCCACCAGCAAATATACAGGGGGGACGTTCGAGCAGTACTTC.

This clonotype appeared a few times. CDR3 amino acids: CASSPGQALAKNIQYF. CDR3 bases: TGTGCCAGCAGCCCGGGACAGGCATTAGCCAAAAACATTCAGTACTTC. This chain joins TRBV2 and TRBJ2-4; 8 bases match TRBD1. Germline values: CDR1 SNHLY, CDR2 FYNNEI. The CDR3 is 16 residues long. V was pared by 6 bases and J by 0 bases, with 7 bases of the junction left unmatched.